This entry lists 22 T cell receptor beta chains sequenced from one sample in a study of cytomegalovirus exposure and HLA in healthy donors. The PCR ran on 60 Vbeta and 13 Jbeta primers. Data came from immunoSEQ multiplex PCR; TCRdb stores just in-frame clones and leaves some out. Here the sample table reports 77,000 or so clones. Sequencing was carried out using PBMCs. The receptors shown here come from a young man in good health and CMV-seronegative.

This rearrangement joins TRBV5-5 to TRBJ1-6, with 10 bases lining up with TRBD1. Germline V gives CDR1 SGHKS, CDR2 YYEKEE (reference sequence). Trimming cost V 0 bases and J 9 bases; bases outside gene matches: 6. The CDR3 length is 16 residues. The CDR3 reads CASSLAARTGGSPLHF. The CDR3 DNA follows: TGTGCCAGCAGCTTGGCCGCCAGGACAGGGGGTTCACCCCTCCACTTT.

V is TRBV23-1 and J is TRBJ2-1; D is ambiguous. TRBV23-1 is treated as an ORF (open reading frame) with a function not yet certain. Trimming cost V 6 bases and J 8 bases, with 14 bases left between them. The CDR3 has 13 amino acids. The CDR3 DNA follows: TGCGCCAGCAGCCCACTTCTCGAGGATGAGCAGTTCTTC. Translating it yields CASSPLLEDEQFF.

V is TRBV7-8 and J is TRBJ2-7; weak D call: TRBD2 (5 bases). Trimming shortened V by 3 bases and J by 2 bases, and 14 bases separated the two germline ends. Germline V gene sequence: CDR1 SGHVS, CDR2 FQNEAQ. CDR3 length: 15 amino acids. For the CDR3, the DNA is TGTGCCAGCAGCTTTAGCGTTGTTGCCACCTACGAGCAGTACTTC. It encodes CASSFSVVATYEQYF.

The V and J genes are TRBV7-2 and TRBJ1-4, with D tentatively TRBD1 (5 bases). V lost 5 bases and J 8 bases, leaving 18 bases between the germline ends. This CDR3 has 15 residues. The germline V gene encodes CDR1 SGHTA and CDR2 FQGNSA. The CDR3 here is CASSPQRRGTEKLFF. Here the CDR3 DNA reads TGTGCCAGCAGCCCCCAACGGCGGGGGACCGAAAAACTGTTTTTT.

The rearrangement joins TRBV4-1 to TRBJ2-3; 12 positions agree with TRBD2. The V gene's germline CDR1 is MGHRA and CDR2 YSYEKL. This CDR3 comprises 18 residues. V was clipped by 0 bases and J by 4 bases; unmatched bases: 8. The CDR3 nucleotides are TGCGCCAGCAGCCAAGATAGGCTAGCGGGGGGGAGAGCAGATACGCAGTATTTT. Its protein product is CASSQDRLAGGRADTQYF.

The V gene is TRBV10-2, the J gene TRBJ2-2; the match to TRBD1 covers 8 bases. The CDR3 runs to 15 residues. The J segment lost 2 bases and the V segment lost 9 bases, leaving 8 bases of the junction unmatched. Germline V CDR1 and CDR2: WSHSY, SAAADI. The CDR3 DNA is TGCGCCAGTGTTCGGCAGGGGGCAAACACCGGGGAGCTGTTTTTT. It codes for CASVRQGANTGELFF.

This sequence joins TRBV19 and TRBJ1-3; D not certain. Trimming left V 6 bases short and J 2 bases short, with 11 bases between. This CDR3 has 14 amino acids. CDR1 is LNHDA and CDR2 is SQIVND in the germline V gene (reference sequence). The CDR3 DNA follows: TGTGCCAGTAGGCCTCGGGGTGCTGGAAACACCATATATTTT. Translating gives CASRPRGAGNTIYF. Full variable domain (rest looked up from reference TRBV19 and TRBJ1-3): DGGITQSPKYLFRKEGQNVTLSCEQNLNHDAMYWYRQDPGQGLRLIYYSQIVNDFQKGDIAEGYSVSREKKESFPLTVTSAQKNPTAFYLCASRPRGAGNTIYFGEGSWLTVV.

This chain connects TRBV6-5 to TRBJ1-1, with TRBD1 matching over 9 bases. The CDR3 runs to 15 residues. Unmatched junction bases numbered 6, after V lost 4 bases and J lost 3 bases. CDR1 MNHEY and CDR2 SVGAGI come from the germline V gene. As DNA, the CDR3 is TGTGCCAGCAGTTCACCCTGGGACAGGGACACTGAAGCTTTCTTT. This gives the protein CASSSPWDRDTEAFF.

Remarks on this clone: Within the sample, other DNA sequences also encode this same CDR3. The chain is built from TRBV5-1 and TRBJ2-7; D is uncertain. The V and J ends lost 1 base and 0 bases respectively, with 8 bases between them. Germline V gives CDR1 SGHRS, CDR2 YFSETQ. The CDR3 has 14 residues. The CDR3 DNA sequence: TGCGCCAGCAGCTTGTCGACTGGCTCCTACGAGCAGTACTTC. It yields the protein CASSLSTGSYEQYF.

The genes are TRBV27 and TRBJ1-2, with 7 nucleotides matching TRBD1. The V segment lost 6 bases and the J segment 7 bases; nucleotides outside the gene matches: 8. The CDR3 length is 13 residues. Per the germline V gene, CDR1 is MNHEY and CDR2 is SMNVEV (reference sequence). Written as DNA, the CDR3 is TGTGCCAGCAGGGGGCAGGGGGATCGTGGCTACACCTTC. Translation gives CASRGQGDRGYTF.

The V and J genes are TRBV2 and TRBJ2-7; D call uncertain. Trimming removed 6 bases at V and 4 bases at J, with 13 bases between. Per germline, CDR1 SNHLY and CDR2 FYNNEI. There are 13 residues in the CDR3. Here the CDR3 reads CASSGDWRYEQYF. CDR3 DNA sequence: TGTGCCAGCAGCGGAGACTGGCGATACGAGCAGTACTTC.

The V gene is TRBV11-2, the J gene TRBJ2-5, with 7 positions matching TRBD2. The CDR3 runs 13 residues. Unmatched junction bases numbered 1, after V lost 5 bases and J lost 1 base. The germline gives CDR1 SGHAT, CDR2 FQNNGV. The CDR3 reads CASSRGGQETQYF. For the CDR3, the DNA is TGTGCCAGCAGCCGCGGGGGCCAAGAGACCCAGTACTTC.

This rearrangement joins TRBV12-2 to TRBJ1-5; whether TRBD1, the table's D call, matches the DNA was not checked. TRBV12-2 is flagged as a pseudogene. The CDR3 consists of 21 residues. Written as DNA, the CDR3 is TGTGCAAGTCGCTTTAAGGGTCCAAAGGGTCAGGGGGTTGTTCGCAATCAGCCCCAGCATTTT. This codes for CASRFKGPKGQGVVRNQPQHF.

This chain joins TRBV25-1 and TRBJ1-2; TRBD1 matches at 10 bases. V dropped 1 base and J dropped 3; count of bases not matched to a gene: 5. The germline V gene encodes CDR1 MGHDK and CDR2 SYGVNS. CDR3 length: 16 amino acids. CDR3 in DNA: TGTGCCAGCAGTGAATTCCGACAGGGGGCTCACTATGGCTACACCTTC. As protein: CASSEFRQGAHYGYTF.

This sequence joins TRBV18 and TRBJ1-1; 8 bases match TRBD1. The CDR3 runs 16 residues. Germline V lookup: CDR1 KGHSH, CDR2 LQKENI. J gave up 1 base and V 3 bases, and 7 bases lay outside the gene matches. CDR3 residues: CASSPGQVKWNTEAFF. The CDR3 region has the DNA TGTGCCAGCTCACCGGGACAGGTAAAATGGAACACTGAAGCTTTCTTT.

V gene TRBV5-1 combines with J gene TRBJ2-1; D may be TRBD1 (5 bases). The germline CDR1 and CDR2 sequences are SGHRS and YFSETQ. The length of the CDR3 is 12 residues. Trimming left V 4 bases short and J 7 bases short, with 9 bases between. CDR3 sequence: CASSVQANEQFF. The DNA of the CDR3 is TGCGCCAGCAGCGTACAGGCGAATGAGCAGTTCTTC.

The chain combines TRBV2 with TRBJ1-5; 9 bases match TRBD1. The germline gives CDR1 SNHLY, CDR2 FYNNEI. The CDR3 extends over 15 amino acids. The ends lost 8 bases at V and 0 bases at J; junction bases unmatched: 5. The CDR3 reads CASGGQGYSNQPQHF. CDR3 coding DNA: TGTGCCAGCGGAGGACAGGGGTATAGCAATCAGCCCCAGCATTTT. The variable domain in full, with the rest retrieved from reference TRBV2 and TRBJ1-5, is EPEVTQTPSHQVTQMGQEVILRCVPISNHLYFYWYRQILGQKVEFLVSFYNNEISEKSEIFDDQFSVERPDGSNFTLKIRSTKLEDSAMYFCASGGQGYSNQPQHFGDGTRLSIL.

The V and J genes are TRBV5-4 and TRBJ1-1; D is uncertain. CDR1 is SGHNT, CDR2 YYREEE, per germline (reference sequence). The V gene lost 2 bases and the J gene lost 1 base, with 12 bases spanning the gap. The CDR3 consists of 15 residues. CDR3 region: CASSFELGRNTEAFF. CDR3 bases: TGTGCCAGCAGCTTCGAACTGGGGAGGAACACTGAAGCTTTCTTT. Looking up the rest from reference TRBV5-4 and TRBJ1-1 gives the full variable domain: ETGVTQSPTHLIKTRGQQVTLRCSSQSGHNTVSWYQQALGQGPQFIFQYYREEENGRGNFPPRFSGLQFPNYSSELNVNALELDDSALYLCASSFELGRNTEAFFGQGTRLTVV.

V and J are TRBV4-1 and TRBJ2-2; D perhaps matches TRBD2 (7 bases). V dropped 3 bases and J dropped 3 bases, with 11 bases sitting between them. The CDR3 runs 15 residues. The germline CDR1 and CDR2 sequences are MGHRA and YSYEKL. DNA for the CDR3: TGCGCCAGCAGCCAGGGGGCGGGAGACACCGGGGAGCTGTTTTTT. It encodes CASSQGAGDTGELFF.

The J gene is TRBJ2-5, the V gene TRBV6-6; D gene uncertain. V dropped 7 bases and J dropped 5 bases, with 14 bases sitting between them. The CDR3 spans 13 residues. Germline loops: CDR1 MNHNY, CDR2 SVGAGI (reference sequence). Written as DNA, the CDR3 is TGTGCCAGCATTCCCCACTCCATGGAGACCCAGTACTTC. Residues: CASIPHSMETQYF.

This chain uses TRBV10-3 with TRBJ2-7; 7 nucleotides line up with TRBD2. CDR1 and CDR2 (germline): ENHRY, SYGVKD. The CDR3 totals 15 residues. V trimming: 4 bases; J trimming: 5 bases; junction bases outside the gene matches: 11. As DNA, the CDR3 is TGTGCCATCAGTGGGGGGGGGAGGGCCATGAACGAGCAGTACTTC. This encodes CAISGGGRAMNEQYF.

In regard to this clone: The junction departs from the called germline gene at one end, perhaps through a read error. The chain carries TRBV7-7 and TRBJ2-2; TRBD2 is a possible D gene (6 bases). This CDR3 spans 17 amino acids. The germline gives CDR1 SSHAT, CDR2 FNYEAQ (reference sequence). The CDR3 region is CASSPGLRGLYTGELFF. Written as DNA, the CDR3 is TGTGCTAGCAGCCCGGGACTTAGGGGTCTCTACACCGGGGAGCTGTTTTTT.